This T cell receptor (beta chain) was retrieved from a study of shared clonotypes between healthy human individuals. Broader study findings: Clonotypes not shared had lower generation probabilities than those common to all four donors.

Sequenced by immunoSEQ multiplex PCR; TCRdb stores in-frame clones only, minus some. This sample has 2 million to 3 million clones, with more than 85% found just once. HIV-negative, healthy adults without recent acute infections or vaccinations were the donors. Of note for this clone: Its target is not known.

Per germline, CDR1 SGHVS and CDR2 FQNEAQ. With 5 bases clipped from V and 8 bases from J, the junction kept 8 bases outside the gene matches. The length of the CDR3 is 14 residues. This TCR derives from a man in his late teens or twenties in good health. Some clones in this sample may be carry-over from other donors' samples. Specimen: naive CD4+ T cells from PBMCs. The sample's subset: CD45RA+ positively selected. This sequence joins TRBV7-8 and TRBJ1-4; TRBD1 matches 7 bases. The chain's CDR3 is CASSNDRVGEKLFF. In DNA, the CDR3 is TGTGCCAGCAGCAATGACAGGGTGGGCGAAAAACTGTTTTTT. The whole variable domain, remainder taken from reference TRBV7-8 and TRBJ1-4, is GAGVSQSPRYKVAKRGQDVALRCDPISGHVSLFWYQQALGQGPEFLTYFQNEAQLDKSGLPSDRFFAERPEGSVSTLKIQRTQQEDSAVYLCASSNDRVGEKLFFGSGTQLSVL.